Listed here are 18 T cell receptor beta chains from one sample, sequenced in a study of blood T cell repertoires in COVID-19. The data were produced by immunoSEQ multiplex PCR, yet TCRdb's version contains in-frame clones alone and is incomplete. The sample has some 99,000 clones, around 90% seen once. What was sequenced was peripheral blood. The receptor source for this set is a human donor with COVID-19, enrolled during active disease. The donor label of this sample is uncertain.

The J gene is TRBJ1-1, the V gene TRBV9; 7 bases fit TRBD1. Germline CDR1 is SGDLS and CDR2 is YYNGEE. The CDR3 runs to 15 residues. J gave up 0 bases and V 4 bases, and 6 bases lay outside the gene matches. The CDR3 region is CASSPRQGLNTEAFF. CDR3 nucleotides: TGTGCCAGCAGCCCCCGACAGGGTCTGAACACTGAAGCTTTCTTT.

This chain connects TRBV6-2 or TRBV6-3 to TRBJ1-2, with 7 bases identical to TRBD1. The CDR3 spans 16 residues. The germline V gene encodes CDR1 MNHEY and CDR2 SVGEGT. With V trimmed by 2 bases and J by 4 bases, 10 bases remained unmatched. CDR3 region: CASSYIEHRGPYGYTF. The DNA of the CDR3 is TGTGCCAGCAGTTACATAGAGCACAGGGGACCCTATGGCTACACCTTC.

V and J are TRBV6-5 and TRBJ1-2; perhaps TRBD1 as D (6 bases). Germline V gene data show CDR1 as MNHEY and CDR2 as SVGAGI. The CDR3 length is 13 residues. Trimming took 9 bases from V and 5 from J, leaving 16 bases between them. In DNA, the CDR3 is TGTGCCAGTAGACGGACAGTCACATATGGCTACACCTTC. This gives the protein CASRRTVTYGYTF.

The chain joins TRBV3-1 (or the pseudogene TRBV3-2) to TRBJ2-7; TRBD2 matches at 12 bases. Losses at the gene ends were 1 base for V and 5 bases for J; bases not matched to a gene: 9. CDR1 LGHDT and CDR2 YNNKEL come from the germline V gene (reference sequence). The CDR3 runs to 17 residues. As DNA, the CDR3 is TGTGCCAGCAGCCAAGGACTAGCGGGGGCCCCATTTAACGAGCAGTACTTC. Translation: CASSQGLAGAPFNEQYF.

This clone was seen only once. The V call is TRBV7-9, the J call TRBJ1-6; D not resolved. CDR3 size: 15 residues. Between the trimmed V and J ends, which lost 1 base and 8 bases, there was a span of 12 bases. From germline, CDR1 is SEHNR and CDR2 FQNEAQ (reference sequence). The DNA of the CDR3 is TGTGCCAGCAGCTTAGTATCGGGATACGATTCACCCCTCCACTTT. This sequence encodes CASSLVSGYDSPLHF.

V is TRBV12-5 and J is TRBJ2-2; TRBD1 aligns across 7 bases. CDR1 and CDR2 from the germline V gene are LGHNT and FRNRAP. V shed 6 bases, J shed 6 bases, and the junction held 4 bases outside the gene matches. This CDR3 has 13 amino acids. The CDR3 here is CASGDRVPGELFF. DNA of the CDR3: TGTGCTAGTGGCGACAGGGTTCCCGGGGAGCTGTTTTTT. The whole variable domain, remainder taken from reference TRBV12-5 and TRBJ2-2, is DARVTQTPRHKVTEMGQEVTMRCQPILGHNTVFWYRQTMMQGLELLAYFRNRAPLDDSGMPKDRFSAEMPDATLATLKIQPSEPRDSAVYFCASGDRVPGELFFGEGSRLTVL.

The rearrangement links TRBV27 to TRBJ1-1; D possibly corresponds to TRBD1 (5 bases). The CDR3 consists of 13 residues. Looked up from germline, CDR1 is MNHEY and CDR2 is SMNVEV (reference sequence). V lost 6 bases and J lost 7, with 15 bases in between. The CDR3, as DNA: TGTGCCAGCAGCCCTCGACCGGGGGTTGAAGCTTTCTTT. This encodes CASSPRPGVEAFF.

The chain combines TRBV5-1 with TRBJ1-6; TRBD1 matches 9 bases. Germline V CDR1 and CDR2: SGHRS, YFSETQ. The CDR3 loop spans 17 amino acids. After removal of 6 bases from V and 7 bases from J, the junction contained 14 bases not matched to a gene. CDR3 DNA: TGCGCCAGCAAGCCGGAACCCGGGACAGGGCTGAATTCACCCCTCCACTTT. Translating it yields CASKPEPGTGLNSPLHF.

This clone was seen more than once but under ten times. The chain links TRBV5-4 to TRBJ2-7; 9 nucleotides align to TRBD1. The germline CDR1 and CDR2 sequences are SGHNT and YYREEE (reference sequence). The CDR3 is 14 residues long. With 3 bases clipped from V and 4 bases from J, the junction kept 5 bases outside the gene matches. The CDR3 loop reads CASSYGTGTYEQYF. The CDR3 coding sequence is TGTGCCAGCAGCTACGGGACAGGGACTTACGAGCAGTACTTC.

The chain couples TRBV24-1 to TRBJ2-5, with 8 bases identical to TRBD1. Germline V gives CDR1 KGHDR, CDR2 SFDVKD. After removal of 3 bases from V and 2 bases from J, the junction contained 4 bases not matched to a gene. The CDR3 is 15 amino acids. The CDR3 sequence: CATSDGTGPQETQYF. The CDR3 nucleotides are TGTGCCACCAGTGATGGGACAGGACCGCAAGAGACCCAGTACTTC.

The chain carries TRBV6-5 and TRBJ2-5; no clear D gene. The V gene's germline CDR1 is MNHEY and CDR2 SVGAGI. There are 14 residues in the CDR3. Between the trimmed V and J ends, which lost 0 bases and 2 bases, there was a span of 7 bases. CDR3 sequence reads: CASSYSTNQETQYF. The CDR3 coding sequence is TGTGCCAGCAGTTACTCGACAAATCAAGAGACCCAGTACTTC.

The chain is built from TRBV7-3 and TRBJ1-1; D is undetermined. Trimming took 5 bases from V and 1 from J, leaving 8 bases between them. There are 13 residues in the CDR3. Per the germline V gene, CDR1 is SGHTA and CDR2 is FQGTGA. The CDR3 sequence: CASSPIRNTEAFF. CDR3 coding DNA: TGTGCCAGCAGCCCCATCAGGAACACTGAAGCTTTCTTT.

The chain joins TRBV28 to TRBJ1-5, with 10 bases lining up with TRBD1. Per germline, CDR1 MDHEN and CDR2 SYDVKM. After removal of 7 bases from V and 10 bases from J, the junction contained 10 bases not matched to a gene. The CDR3 has 14 amino acids. The CDR3 loop reads CASTEGTGVRPQHF. The CDR3 DNA reads as TGTGCCAGCACTGAAGGGACAGGGGTACGCCCCCAGCATTTT.

The chain employs TRBV28 and TRBJ1-5; D gene unclear. CDR3 length equals 12 residues. Germline CDR1 reads MDHEN; CDR2 reads SYDVKM. Trimming removed 9 bases from V and 0 bases from J, with 6 bases in between. DNA for the CDR3: TGTGCCAGTACTGATAGCAATCAGCCCCAGCATTTT. Its translation: CASTDSNQPQHF.

For the CDR3, the DNA is TGTGCCACCGGGGACAGAGAGGACAGGCCCCAGCATTTT. Its translation is CATGDREDRPQHF. This sequence joins TRBV19 and TRBJ1-5, with 7 bases lining up with TRBD1. V shed 10 bases, J shed 9 bases, and the junction held 12 bases outside the gene matches. The CDR3 sequence is 13 residues long. CDR1 is LNHDA, CDR2 SQIVND, per germline (reference sequence). Variable domain in full (rest from reference TRBV19 and TRBJ1-5): DGGITQSPKYLFRKEGQNVTLSCEQNLNHDAMYWYRQDPGQGLRLIYYSQIVNDFQKGDIAEGYSVSREKKESFPLTVTSAQKNPTAFYLCATGDREDRPQHFGDGTRLSIL.

The chain employs TRBV30 and TRBJ1-5, with 9 nucleotides matching TRBD1. With 1 base clipped from V and 2 bases from J, the junction kept 15 bases outside the gene matches. Germline V gene data show CDR1 as GTSNPN and CDR2 as SVGIG (reference sequence). The CDR3 sequence is 19 residues long. The CDR3 spells CAWSAYEGQGFGGNQPQHF. The CDR3 DNA reads TGTGCCTGGAGTGCCTACGAGGGACAGGGATTTGGGGGCAATCAGCCCCAGCATTTT.

The V gene is TRBV19, the J gene TRBJ1-1; a weak D match, TRBD1 (5 bases). This CDR3 is built from 15 residues. Germline CDR1 reads LNHDA; CDR2 reads SQIVND (reference sequence). The germline V and J ends were trimmed by 4 bases and 3 bases, with 15 bases remaining between them. CDR3 nucleotides: TGTGCCAGTAGTAGATTCAGGGTTGTGGACACTGAAGCTTTCTTT. Protein: CASSRFRVVDTEAFF.

The chain uses TRBV7-2 and TRBJ2-7, with 9 bases aligning to TRBD1. The length of the CDR3 is 17 residues. Germline V lookup: CDR1 SGHTA, CDR2 FQGNSA. Trimming took 3 bases from V and 1 from J; bases not matched to a gene: 10. CDR3 protein: CASSLVPTQGASYEQYF. The CDR3 DNA sequence: TGTGCCAGCAGCTTGGTTCCTACACAGGGGGCTTCCTACGAGCAGTACTTC.